This paragraph covers one TCR beta chain sequence. This sample is drawn from a study of blood T cell repertoires in COVID-19. Study summary: From the United States, Italy and Spain came samples of acute and convalescent COVID-19.

This CDR3 comprises 13 residues. V was cut by 1 base and J by 5 bases, with 8 bases left in between. Germline loops: CDR1 PRHDT, CDR2 FYEKMQ (reference sequence). Clones were read by immunoSEQ multiplex PCR, and TCRdb kept only the in-frame ones, dropping some. This table holds 110,000 to 150,000 clones, about 86% found once. Sample: peripheral blood. This receptor was obtained from an older woman with acute or convalescent COVID-19. The chain links TRBV13 to TRBJ2-5, with no clear D. CDR3 protein: CASSLESLETQYF. CDR3 coding DNA: TGTGCCAGCAGCTTAGAGAGCTTGGAGACCCAGTACTTC.